A selection of T cell receptor beta chains follows, all from one sample in a study of blood T cell repertoires in COVID-19. TCRdb keeps only in-frame clones here, not all; method: immunoSEQ multiplex PCR. The sample lists a few hundred thousand clones, approximately 83% seen once, with more than 3% in the top ten. Sequences were obtained from PBMCs or T cells enriched from blood (not recorded which). Receptor source: a man aged 50 to 59 who had recovered from COVID-19. Both conserved end residues are part of each CDR3. D genes are given only for firm matches. Expanded clones are given a class, and other clones once, few, many or no size at all.

j_call v_call d_call clone_size cdr3_aa cdr3_nt
TRBJ1-1 TRBV29-1 NA NA CSVAGGGDTEAFF TGCAGCGTCGCGGGCGGAGGGGACACTGAAGCTTTCTTT
TRBJ1-1 TRBV7-9 TRBD1 NA CASSSWGRGGPEAFF TGTGCCAGCAGCTCCTGGGGTAGAGGGGGCCCTGAAGCTTTCTTT
TRBJ1-2 TRBV6-5 NA NA CASTLGPMSYTF TGTGCCAGCACCCTAGGTCCTATGAGCTACACCTTC
TRBJ2-5 TRBV2 NA NA CASSVVWTQYF TGTGCCAGCAGTGTAGTCTGGACCCAGTACTTC
TRBJ2-7 TRBV11-2 TRBD2 NA CASSPSSGRGEQYF TGTGCCAGCAGCCCATCAAGCGGGAGGGGGGAGCAGTACTTC
TRBJ1-6 TRBV5-1 NA NA CASSLQGGNSPLHF TGCGCCAGCAGCTTGCAGGGAGGGAATTCACCCCTCCACTTT
TRBJ2-7 TRBV6-5 TRBD1 NA CASSRQGYSYEQYF TGTGCCAGCAGCCGACAGGGATACTCCTACGAGCAGTACTTC
TRBJ2-3 TRBV19 NA NA CASSIQGLIQYF TGTGCCAGTAGTATCCAGGGTCTCATCCAGTATTTT
TRBJ1-1 TRBV5-1 NA NA CASNLGRGDNTEAFF TGCGCCAGCAATTTAGGACGGGGGGACAACACTGAAGCTTTCTTT
TRBJ1-5 TRBV28 TRBD1 NA CASRTGGASNQPQHF TGTGCCAGCAGGACAGGGGGCGCGAGCAATCAGCCCCAGCATTTT
TRBJ2-5 TRBV9 TRBD2 NA CASSHSGTTQETQYF TGTGCCAGCAGCCATTCAGGGACTACACAAGAGACCCAGTACTTC
TRBJ2-7 TRBV19 TRBD2 NA CASSIHSGTSRVYEQYF TGTGCCAGTAGTATCCATTCCGGGACTAGCAGGGTCTACGAGCAGTACTTC
TRBJ1-2 TRBV5-4 NA NA CASSRQGYGYTF TGTGCCAGCAGCCGACAAGGCTATGGCTACACCTTC
TRBJ2-1 TRBV11-1 NA once CASSPRAYNEQFF TGTGCCAGCAGCCCCCGGGCCTACAATGAGCAGTTCTTC
TRBJ2-1 TRBV3-1/TRBV3-2 NA NA CASSPDGNNEQFF TGTGCCAGCAGCCCGGACGGGAACAATGAGCAGTTCTTC
TRBJ2-1 TRBV7-9 TRBD1 NA CASSGRLRGHEQFF TGTGCCAGCAGCGGGCGGTTAAGGGGGCATGAGCAGTTCTTC
TRBJ1-1 TRBV2 NA NA CASREAANTEAFF TGTGCCAGCAGGGAGGCAGCGAACACTGAAGCTTTCTTT
TRBJ2-7 TRBV7-9 TRBD1 few CASSLRGQGVDEQYF TGTGCCAGCAGCCTTCGGGGACAGGGGGTCGACGAGCAGTACTTC
TRBJ1-6 TRBV7-2 NA NA CASSPRRPYSPLHF TGTGCCAGCAGCCCTAGACGACCCTATTCACCCCTCCACTTT
TRBJ2-7 TRBV12-5 TRBD2 NA CASGLPRKTSGRPAEDSYEQYF TGTGCTAGTGGTTTGCCACGTAAGACTAGCGGGAGGCCGGCGGAAGATTCCTACGAGCAGTACTTC
TRBJ1-2 TRBV29-1 NA NA CSAGGLNYGYTF TGCAGCGCCGGGGGACTGAACTATGGCTACACCTTC
TRBJ1-2 TRBV14 NA NA CASSQSGVGYTF TGTGCCAGCAGCCAGTCAGGGGTTGGCTACACCTTC
TRBJ1-5 TRBV5-6 NA NA CASSLDRDANQPQHF TGTGCCAGCAGCTTGGACAGGGATGCCAATCAGCCCCAGCATTTT
TRBJ2-7 TRBV19 NA once CASKGSGYEQYF TGTGCCAGTAAGGGTAGCGGCTACGAGCAGTACTTC
TRBJ1-1 TRBV14 TRBD1 once CASSLGTAYTEAFF TGTGCCAGCAGCCTCGGGACAGCTTACACTGAAGCTTTCTTT
TRBJ2-2 TRBV11-3 TRBD1 NA CASSSTGLSTGELFF TGTGCCAGCAGCTCGACAGGGTTGTCGACCGGGGAGCTGTTTTTT
TRBJ1-4 TRBV7-2 TRBD1 NA CASSVNRGWVNEKLFF TGTGCCAGCAGTGTTAACAGGGGTTGGGTGAATGAAAAACTGTTTTTT
TRBJ2-5 TRBV3-1/TRBV3-2 NA NA CASSQQRDSRAQETQYF TGTGCCAGCAGCCAACAACGGGACTCCAGAGCACAAGAGACCCAGTACTTC
TRBJ1-5 TRBV5-4 NA NA CASSFGQNQPQHF TGTGCCAGCAGCTTTGGACAGAATCAGCCCCAGCATTTT
TRBJ1-1 TRBV11-1 NA NA CASSQTDSNTEAFF TGTGCCAGCAGTCAGACGGACAGCAACACTGAAGCTTTCTTT
TRBJ2-1 TRBV7-2 NA NA CASSLNRVLVF TGTGCCAGCAGCTTAAACCGGGTATTGGTCTTC
TRBJ2-7 TRBV7-9 TRBD2 NA CASSWGTSGSYEQYF TGTGCCAGCAGCTGGGGGACTAGCGGGTCATACGAGCAGTACTTC
TRBJ1-2 TRBV25-1 NA NA CASSDPTGGYTF TGTGCCAGCAGTGACCCGACAGGAGGCTACACCTTC
TRBJ2-2 TRBV28 TRBD2 NA CASSSGRAGELFF TGTGCCAGCAGTAGCGGGAGGGCCGGGGAGCTGTTTTTT
TRBJ1-2 TRBV2 NA NA CASSEGPQSGYTF TGTGCCAGCAGTGAAGGGCCTCAGTCGGGCTACACCTTC
TRBJ2-1 TRBV19 NA NA CATSRGRYGNEQFF TGTGCCACCAGTAGGGGCAGGTATGGGAATGAGCAGTTCTTC
TRBJ2-5 TRBV9 TRBD2 NA CASSPGTTREFGQYF TGTGCCAGCAGCCCCGGGACTACGAGGGAATTTGGCCAGTACTTC
TRBJ1-1 TRBV6-1 NA NA CASSDFGRGATLTEAFF TGTGCCAGCAGTGATTTCGGCAGGGGCGCCACACTCACTGAAGCTTTCTTT
TRBJ2-3 TRBV10-1 NA few CASSDRSGIYTQYF TGCGCCAGCAGTGACCGCTCCGGGATTTATACGCAGTATTTT
TRBJ2-1 TRBV3-1/TRBV3-2 NA NA CASSQGLTMAEQFF TGTGCCAGCAGCCAGGGGCTCACCATGGCTGAGCAGTTCTTC
TRBJ2-7 TRBV10-3 NA NA CAIRRGGPPGEQYF TGTGCCATCCGCAGGGGCGGCCCCCCGGGGGAGCAGTACTTC